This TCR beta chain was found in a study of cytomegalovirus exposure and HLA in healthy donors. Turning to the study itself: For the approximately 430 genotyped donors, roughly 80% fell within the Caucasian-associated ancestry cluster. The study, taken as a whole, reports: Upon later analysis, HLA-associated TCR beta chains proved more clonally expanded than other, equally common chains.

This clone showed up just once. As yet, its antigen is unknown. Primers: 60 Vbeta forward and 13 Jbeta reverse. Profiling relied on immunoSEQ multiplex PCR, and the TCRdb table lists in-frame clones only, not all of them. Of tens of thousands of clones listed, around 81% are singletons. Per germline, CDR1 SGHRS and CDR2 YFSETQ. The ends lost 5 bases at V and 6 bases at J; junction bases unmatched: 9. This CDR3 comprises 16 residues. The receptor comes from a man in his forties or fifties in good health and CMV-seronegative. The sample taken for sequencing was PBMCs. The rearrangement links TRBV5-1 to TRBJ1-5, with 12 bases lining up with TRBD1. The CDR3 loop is CASSPGDRGQVQPQHF. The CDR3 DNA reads TGCGCCAGCAGTCCAGGGGACAGGGGGCAAGTTCAGCCCCAGCATTTT.